These 10 T cell receptor beta chains came from one sample sequenced in a study of T cell responses to AZD1222 COVID-19 vaccine. Using immunoSEQ multiplex PCR, the repertoire was profiled, and TCRdb retains in-frame clones only, with some absent. The sample comprises around 94,000 clones, over 75% of which are singletons, and 19% rests with the top ten. The sequenced sample was peripheral blood, obtained on day 0 of AZD1222 vaccination. The receptors were sampled from an adult in good health.

This chain links TRBV2 with TRBJ2-5; D gene unclear. Trimming took off 0 bases at V and 1 base at J, with 9 bases between the two ends. Germline V gives CDR1 SNHLY, CDR2 FYNNEI. This CDR3 is 15 amino acids long. The CDR3 sequence is CASSEARGGQETQYF. The CDR3 nucleotides read TGTGCCAGCAGTGAAGCGCGAGGCGGCCAAGAGACCCAGTACTTC.

V usage is TRBV7-2 and J usage is TRBJ1-1; a weak D match, TRBD1 (6 bases). V lost 1 base to trimming and J lost 6 bases, with 9 bases between them. The CDR3 totals 13 residues. Germline assignment: CDR1 SGHTA and CDR2 FQGNSA. In DNA form, the CDR3 reads TGTGCCAGCAGCTTAGGCGGGGGGCCTGAAGCTTTCTTT. Protein: CASSLGGGPEAFF. Combining the CDR3 with reference TRBV7-2 and TRBJ1-1 gives the whole variable domain GAGVSQSPSNKVTEKGKDVELRCDPISGHTALYWYRQSLGQGLEFLIYFQGNSAPDKSGLPSDRFSAERTGGSVSTLTIQRTQQEDSAVYLCASSLGGGPEAFFGQGTRLTVV.

The rearrangement joins TRBV15 to TRBJ1-4; 7 bases fit TRBD1. CDR1 and CDR2 (germline): LNHNV, YYDKDF (reference sequence). With 1 base clipped from V and 7 bases from J, the junction kept 3 bases outside the gene matches. The CDR3 extends over 14 amino acids. DNA for the CDR3: TGTGCCACCAGCAGAGGACAGGGTCCTGAAAAACTGTTTTTT. Translated: CATSRGQGPEKLFF.

The chain combines TRBV7-2 with TRBJ1-2; 7 nucleotides match TRBD1. This CDR3 comprises 15 residues. V dropped 7 bases and J dropped 4; count of bases not matched to a gene: 12. Per germline, CDR1 SGHTA and CDR2 FQGNSA. Written as DNA, the CDR3 is TGTGCCAGCACCCTAAACGACAGGGATGGCTATGGCTACACCTTC. Residues: CASTLNDRDGYGYTF. Full variable domain (remainder filled in from reference TRBV7-2 and TRBJ1-2): GAGVSQSPSNKVTEKGKDVELRCDPISGHTALYWYRQSLGQGLEFLIYFQGNSAPDKSGLPSDRFSAERTGGSVSTLTIQRTQQEDSAVYLCASTLNDRDGYGYTFGSGTRLTVV.

This chain connects TRBV5-1 to TRBJ1-4; 8 positions agree with TRBD1. Germline V gives CDR1 SGHRS, CDR2 YFSETQ. The CDR3 is made up of 18 amino acids. The trim removed 0 bases at V and 3 bases at J, leaving 10 bases unmatched. This CDR3 is CASSLVAGGASANEKLFF. Here the CDR3 DNA reads TGCGCCAGCAGCTTGGTGGCAGGGGGCGCCTCGGCTAATGAAAAACTGTTTTTT.

The CDR3 reads CASSSGTGLQPQHF. CDR3 coding DNA: TGCGCCAGCAGCTCAGGGACGGGGCTTCAGCCCCAGCATTTT. The rearrangement uses TRBV5-1 and TRBJ1-5; the D gene is possibly TRBD1 (5 bases). Germline assignment: CDR1 SGHRS and CDR2 YFSETQ. The CDR3 totals 14 residues. Deletions cut 3 bases from V and 6 bases from J, with 13 bases between.

J is TRBJ2-1 and V is TRBV6-1, with D perhaps matching TRBD2 (6 bases). The V gene's germline CDR1 is MNHNS and CDR2 SASEGT. This CDR3 spans 14 amino acids. The V and J ends lost 3 bases and 8 bases respectively, with 14 bases between them. CDR3 DNA: TGTGCCAGCAGTGATGAGCGGGTCTGGGATGAGCAGTTCTTC. This translates into CASSDERVWDEQFF.

V usage is TRBV7-8 and J usage is TRBJ1-4; D unclear. Germline assignment: CDR1 SGHVS and CDR2 FQNEAQ. V was clipped by 2 bases and J by 7 bases, with 17 bases between them. This CDR3 has 16 amino acids. In nucleotides, the CDR3 is TGTGCCAGCAGCTTATTGGGAGCGGGCGATACTGAAAAACTGTTTTTT. Translation gives CASSLLGAGDTEKLFF.

V and J are TRBV5-1 and TRBJ2-5; possibly TRBD1 or TRBD2 for D (5 bases each). The CDR3 spans 15 residues. Germline loops: CDR1 SGHRS, CDR2 YFSETQ. Trimming stripped 6 bases from V and 5 bases from J, with 20 bases between. In DNA form, the CDR3 reads TGCGCCAGCACTACCGGGACCAGAGCGGAGGAGACCCAGTACTTC. Translation gives CASTTGTRAEETQYF.

The chain's CDR3 is CASGLRGMGNQPQHF. For the CDR3, the DNA is TGTGCTAGTGGTTTGAGGGGGATGGGCAATCAGCCCCAGCATTTT. This chain links TRBV12-5 with TRBJ1-5, with a tentative D call TRBD1 (6 bases). This CDR3 has 15 residues. From germline, CDR1 is LGHNT and CDR2 FRNRAP. Trimming removed 2 bases at V and 2 bases at J, with 10 bases between.